This T cell receptor (beta chain) was observed in a study of blood T cell repertoires in COVID-19. This CDR3 region has 15 residues. Trimming removed 10 bases at V and 4 bases at J, with 22 bases between. In germline, CDR1 is ENHRY, CDR2 SYGVKD. Clones were sequenced by immunoSEQ multiplex PCR, and TCRdb holds only the in-frame ones, with some missing. Here the sample spans under 110,000 clones, 84% being singletons. The sequenced sample was peripheral blood. V gene TRBV10-3 combines with J gene TRBJ1-1, with unresolved D. The receptor was derived from a woman aged 60 to 75 with acute or convalescent COVID-19. CDR3 amino acids: CASTKSSSLSTEAFF. The DNA for the CDR3 is TGTGCCAGTACTAAAAGCAGTTCCTTGAGCACTGAAGCTTTCTTT.